One and the same sample provided the 18 T cell receptor beta chains below, sequenced in a study of response to subunit inactivated influenza vaccine. Via MiXCR, TCRdb re-called the RT-PCR reads, giving one row per CDR3 protein. Among 500,000 to 600,000 distinct CDR3 sequences listed, about 11% were seen once. This same sample was also taken into another study, of T cells expressing NK-cell markers. From that second work: Scientists made TCR beta cDNA using 5'RACE template switching with UMIs.

The sample was PBMCs from blood, taken on the day of vaccination. The receptors originated from a man aged 50 to 59 who received an inactivated influenza vaccine.

In the case of this clonotype: The germline gene is not matched at one end of the junction; a read error may be the cause. V and J are TRBV9 and TRBJ2-5; D unclear. The CDR3 totals 14 residues. The germline gives CDR1 SGDLS, CDR2 YYNGEE. CDR3 sequence reads: CPSSVAASQETQYF. In nucleotides, the CDR3 is TGTCCCAGCAGCGTAGCAGCCTCCCAAGAGACCCAGTACTTC.

The chain uses TRBV4-3 and TRBJ1-3, with D unresolved. The V gene's germline CDR1 is LGHNA and CDR2 YSLEER. Trimming pared 2 bases from V and 0 bases from J, leaving 11 bases between. The CDR3 runs 16 residues. The CDR3 is CASSQFARHSGNTIYF. In nucleotides, the CDR3 is TGCGCCAGCAGCCAATTCGCCCGGCACTCTGGAAACACCATATATTTT.

The table lists this clonotype with a few counts. This sequence joins TRBV7-9 and TRBJ1-1; the D is unclear. The V end lost 4 bases, the J end lost 3 bases, and 18 bases lay between the germline ends. This CDR3 comprises 16 residues. Germline loops: CDR1 SEHNR, CDR2 FQNEAQ (reference sequence). In DNA form, the CDR3 reads TGTGCCAGCAGCTGGTTGACGGCCTCTGCGGACACTGAAGCTTTCTTT. This translates into CASSWLTASADTEAFF.

The V call is TRBV29-1, the J call TRBJ2-4, with 9 bases matching TRBD1. The CDR3 is 14 residues long. Germline CDR1 reads SQVTM; CDR2 reads ANQGSEA. J was trimmed by 2 bases and V by 7 bases; bases with no gene match: 6. The CDR3 DNA follows: TGCAGCGCTTGGGACAGGGCGTCCAAAAACATTCAGTACTTC. As protein: CSAWDRASKNIQYF.

In its sample, this clonotype was seen a few times. The V and J genes are TRBV30 and TRBJ2-7; D unclear. Germline V CDR1 and CDR2: GTSNPN, SVGIG (reference sequence). This CDR3 contains 13 residues. Trimming left V 3 bases short and J 6 bases short, with 15 bases between. CDR3 region: CAWSVHWSREQYF. CDR3 nucleotides: TGTGCCTGGAGCGTACACTGGTCTCGCGAGCAGTACTTC.

This clonotype was recorded a few times. The chain employs TRBV20-1 and TRBJ2-7; 12 nucleotides line up with TRBD2. The V gene end was trimmed by 5 bases and the J gene end by 2 bases; junction bases not matched to a gene: 4. This CDR3 comprises 14 residues. The germline CDR1 and CDR2 sequences are DFQATT and SNEGSKA (reference sequence). CDR3 DNA: TGCAGTGCTCTACGGACTAGCGGGACCTACGAGCAGTACTTC. Amino acid sequence: CSALRTSGTYEQYF.

This clonotype has only a few counts. This sequence joins TRBV5-1 and TRBJ2-5, with 14 bases identical to TRBD2. Looked up from germline, CDR1 is SGHRS and CDR2 is YFSETQ. The CDR3 consists of 16 residues. V dropped 3 bases and J dropped 4; count of bases not matched to a gene: 5. The CDR3 reads CASSSPGLAGVETQYF. CDR3 DNA sequence: TGCGCCAGCAGCTCTCCGGGACTAGCGGGAGTAGAGACCCAGTACTTC. Using reference TRBV5-1 and TRBJ2-5 for the parts outside the CDR3, the full variable domain is KAGVTQTPRYLIKTRGQQVTLSCSPISGHRSVSWYQQTPGQGLQFLFEYFSETQRNKGNFPGRFSGRQFSNSRSEMNVSTLELGDSALYLCASSSPGLAGVETQYFGPGTRLLVL.

This clonotype was detected only a few times. The chain employs TRBV20-1 and TRBJ2-5, with D uncertain. V lost 1 base and J lost 4, with 4 bases in between. This CDR3 has 11 residues. The germline gives CDR1 DFQATT, CDR2 SNEGSKA (reference sequence). The CDR3 loop reads CSARGSETQYF. DNA of the CDR3: TGCAGTGCTAGAGGGTCAGAGACCCAGTACTTC.

This clonotype was found many times. The rearrangement uses TRBV2 and TRBJ2-1; 12 nucleotides align to TRBD2. CDR1 is SNHLY and CDR2 is FYNNEI in the germline V gene. The CDR3 consists of 14 residues. Germline trimming cut 6 bases from V and 6 bases from J; bases unmatched to any gene: 3. The CDR3 region has the DNA TGTGCCAGCAGGACTAGCGGGAGACTCAATGAGCAGTTCTTC. Translation gives CASRTSGRLNEQFF.

This clonotype was found many times. One end of the junction varies from germline; a read error may be responsible. The chain has TRBV6-2 or TRBV6-3 and TRBJ2-2; D is ambiguous. The CDR3 runs to 12 residues. CDR1 and CDR2 (germline): MNHEY, SVGEGT. CDR3 sequence reads: CASSYYTGELFF. The CDR3 nucleotides read TGTGCCAGCAGCTACTACACCGGGGAGCTGTTTTTT.

This rearrangement joins TRBV5-1 to TRBJ1-1, with a tentative D call TRBD1 (6 bases). V was cut by 3 bases and J by 1 base, with 16 bases left in between. The CDR3 has 16 amino acids. The germline CDR1 and CDR2 sequences are SGHRS and YFSETQ. The CDR3 loop is CASSSWPQGQNTEAFF. As DNA, the CDR3 is TGCGCCAGCAGCTCATGGCCCCAGGGACAGAACACTGAAGCTTTCTTT.

This chain uses TRBV7-2 with TRBJ2-3, with TRBD1 as a possible D gene (6 bases). This CDR3 is 16 amino acids long. Deletions cut 5 bases from V and 5 bases from J, with 20 bases between. Per the germline V gene, CDR1 is SGHTA and CDR2 is FQGNSA. The CDR3 DNA sequence: TGTGCCAGCAGCCGGGGACATTTGGCTGGGGGAGATACGCAGTATTTT. Amino acid sequence: CASSRGHLAGGDTQYF.

This clonotype was seen only a few times. CDR3 sequence: CSALRDSPTEAFF. The CDR3 DNA sequence: TGCAGTGCGCTTCGGGACAGCCCCACTGAAGCTTTCTTT. The chain is built from TRBV20-1 and TRBJ1-1, with 7 bases fitting TRBD1. CDR1 is DFQATT, CDR2 SNEGSKA, per germline (reference sequence). Losses at the gene ends were 6 bases for V and 4 bases for J; bases not matched to a gene: 8. CDR3 length: 13 amino acids.

The V call is TRBV7-9, the J call TRBJ2-7; unclear D gene. The germline V and J ends were trimmed by 7 bases and 5 bases, with 12 bases remaining between them. Germline-derived CDR1 and CDR2 are SEHNR and FQNEAQ (reference sequence). The CDR3 has 12 amino acids. CDR3 coding DNA: TGTGCCAGCACCACCGGGTCCGACGAGCAGTACTTC. It is translated as CASTTGSDEQYF.

Only a few counts were recorded for this clonotype. The chain recombines TRBV18 with TRBJ2-1; 12 nucleotides agree with TRBD2. Germline CDR1 reads KGHSH; CDR2 reads LQKENI. V shed 8 bases and J 5 bases; nucleotides not matched to a gene: 7. The CDR3 spans 15 residues. This CDR3 reads CASRNLAGGHNEQFF. CDR3 nucleotides: TGTGCCAGCCGCAACCTAGCGGGAGGGCACAATGAGCAGTTCTTC. Together with reference TRBV18 and TRBJ2-1, the CDR3 gives the full variable domain: NAGVMQNPRHLVRRRGQEARLRCSPMKGHSHVYWYRQLPEEGLKFMVYLQKENIIDESGMPKERFSAEFPKEGPSILRIQQVVRGDSAAYFCASRNLAGGHNEQFFGPGTRLTVL.

V gene TRBV20-1 combines with J gene TRBJ1-6; tentatively, D is TRBD1 (6 bases). Germline values: CDR1 DFQATT, CDR2 SNEGSKA (reference sequence). The CDR3 is 18 amino acids. Trimming left V 0 bases short and J 7 bases short, with 22 bases between. The CDR3 loop is CSARDPQGWGGGNSPLHF. The CDR3 DNA reads as TGCAGTGCTAGAGATCCGCAGGGGTGGGGTGGGGGGAATTCACCCCTCCACTTT.

The chain employs TRBV7-2 and TRBJ2-1; D gene uncertain. V was cut by 3 bases and J by 3 bases, with 12 bases left in between. This CDR3 comprises 15 residues. Germline V gives CDR1 SGHTA, CDR2 FQGNSA. In nucleotides, the CDR3 is TGTGCCAGCAGCTTGGGCCCAGCGAGCTACAATGAGCAGTTCTTC. Encoded protein: CASSLGPASYNEQFF. The full variable domain, completed using reference TRBV7-2 and TRBJ2-1, is GAGVSQSPSNKVTEKGKDVELRCDPISGHTALYWYRQSLGQGLEFLIYFQGNSAPDKSGLPSDRFSAERTGGSVSTLTIQRTQQEDSAVYLCASSLGPASYNEQFFGPGTRLTVL.

This clonotype occurred a few times. The chain is built from TRBV9 and TRBJ2-2, with 12 positions matching TRBD2. J lost 6 bases, V lost 4 bases, and 4 bases had no gene match. Germline assignment: CDR1 SGDLS and CDR2 YYNGEE. The CDR3 covers 15 residues. The CDR3 region is CASSSSGRAAGELFF. For the CDR3, the DNA is TGTGCCAGCAGCTCTAGCGGGAGGGCCGCCGGGGAGCTGTTTTTT.